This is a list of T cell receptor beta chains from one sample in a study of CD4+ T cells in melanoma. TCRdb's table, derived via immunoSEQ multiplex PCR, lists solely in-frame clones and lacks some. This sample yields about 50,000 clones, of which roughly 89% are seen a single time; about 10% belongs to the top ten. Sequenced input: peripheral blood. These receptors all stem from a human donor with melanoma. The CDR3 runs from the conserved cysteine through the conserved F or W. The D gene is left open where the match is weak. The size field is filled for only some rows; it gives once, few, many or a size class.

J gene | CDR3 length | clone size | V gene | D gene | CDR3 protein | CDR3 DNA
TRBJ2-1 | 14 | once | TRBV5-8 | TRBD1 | CASSLLTGWNEQFF | TGTGCCAGCAGCTTGTTGACAGGGTGGAATGAGCAGTTCTTC
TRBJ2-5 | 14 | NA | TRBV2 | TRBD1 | CARERRDRGETQYF | TGTGCCAGGGAGAGGCGGGACAGGGGGGAGACCCAGTACTTC
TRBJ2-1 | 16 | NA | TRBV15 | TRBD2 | CATSRETGGSYNEQFF | TGTGCCACCAGCAGAGAAACGGGGGGCTCCTACAATGAGCAGTTCTTC
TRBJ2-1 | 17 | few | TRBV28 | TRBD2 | CASSSNIWGGLTNEQFF | TGTGCCAGCAGTTCTAATATTTGGGGGGGTCTTACTAATGAGCAGTTCTTC
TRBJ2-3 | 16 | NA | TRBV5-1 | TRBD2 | CASKIAGLTSTDTQYF | TGCGCCAGCAAGATAGCGGGGCTTACTAGCACAGATACGCAGTATTTT
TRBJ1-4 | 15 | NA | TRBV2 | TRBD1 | CASSWSGTVYEKLFF | TGTGCCAGCAGTTGGTCCGGGACAGTTTATGAAAAACTGTTTTTT
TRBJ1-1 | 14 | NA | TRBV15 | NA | CATSRVSGYTEAFF | TGTGCCACCAGCAGAGTATCGGGTTACACTGAAGCTTTCTTT
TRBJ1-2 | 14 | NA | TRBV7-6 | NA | CASSSTGFSDGYTF | TGTGCCAGCAGCTCTACAGGGTTTAGTGATGGCTACACCTTC
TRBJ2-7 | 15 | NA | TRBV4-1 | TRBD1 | CASSQDRQGLYEQYF | TGCGCCAGCAGCCAAGATAGACAGGGTTTGTACGAGCAGTACTTC
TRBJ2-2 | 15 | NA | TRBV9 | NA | CASSVEGHRTGELFF | TGTGCCAGCAGCGTTGAGGGACATCGAACCGGGGAGCTGTTTTTT
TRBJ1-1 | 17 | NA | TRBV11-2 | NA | CASSLRDWGNPKTEAFF | TGTGCCAGCAGCTTACGGGATTGGGGAAATCCGAAGACTGAAGCTTTCTTT
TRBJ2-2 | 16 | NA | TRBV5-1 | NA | CASSSTTVTNTGELFF | TGCGCCAGCAGCTCCACGACGGTAACGAACACCGGGGAGCTGTTTTTT
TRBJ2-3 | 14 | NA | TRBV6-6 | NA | CASSYLTSTDTQYF | TGTGCCAGCAGTTACCTAACTAGCACAGATACGCAGTATTTT
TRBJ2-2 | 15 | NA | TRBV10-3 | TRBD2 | CAISDSASGVRELFF | TGTGCCATCAGTGACTCGGCTAGCGGGGTGAGGGAGCTGTTTTTT
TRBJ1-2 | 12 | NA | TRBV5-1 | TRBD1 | CASSWDRGGYTF | TGCGCCAGCAGCTGGGACAGGGGCGGCTACACCTTC
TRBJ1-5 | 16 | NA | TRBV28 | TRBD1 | CASSLETGPYGQPQHF | TGTGCCAGCAGTCTGGAGACAGGGCCTTACGGGCAGCCCCAGCATTTT
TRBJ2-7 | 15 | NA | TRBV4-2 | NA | CASSQDGGGSYEQYF | TGTGCCAGCAGCCAAGATGGCGGTGGCTCCTACGAGCAGTACTTC
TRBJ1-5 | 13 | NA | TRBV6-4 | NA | CASSSQVNQPQHF | TGTGCCAGCAGTTCACAGGTAAATCAGCCCCAGCATTTT
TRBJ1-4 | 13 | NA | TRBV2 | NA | CASSEAWGGKLFF | TGTGCCAGCAGTGAAGCCTGGGGGGGAAAACTGTTTTTT
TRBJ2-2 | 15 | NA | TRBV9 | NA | CASSVGDSDTGELFF | TGTGCCAGCAGCGTAGGGGATAGCGACACCGGGGAGCTGTTTTTT
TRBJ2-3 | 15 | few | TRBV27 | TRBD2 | CASSSLGSGADTQYF | TGTGCCAGCAGTTCTTTGGGTAGCGGGGCAGATACGCAGTATTTT
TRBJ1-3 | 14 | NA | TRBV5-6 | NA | CASSLEGGGNTIYF | TGTGCCAGCAGCTTAGAGGGCGGTGGAAACACCATATATTTT
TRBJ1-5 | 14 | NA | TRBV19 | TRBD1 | CASSKDRVWQPQHF | TGTGCCAGTAGTAAGGACAGGGTTTGGCAGCCCCAGCATTTT
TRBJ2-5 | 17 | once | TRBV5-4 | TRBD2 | CASSGGFGGGPQETQYF | TGTGCCAGCAGCGGGGGGTTCGGCGGGGGGCCCCAAGAGACCCAGTACTTC
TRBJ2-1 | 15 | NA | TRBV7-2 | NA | CASSFSYFSYNEQFF | TGTGCCAGCAGCTTTAGCTATTTCTCCTACAATGAGCAGTTCTTC
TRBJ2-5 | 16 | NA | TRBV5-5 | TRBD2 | CASSPKGGGAWETQYF | TGTGCCAGCAGCCCAAAAGGCGGGGGGGCCTGGGAGACCCAGTACTTC
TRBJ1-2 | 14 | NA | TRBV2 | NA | CASKIRRAEYGYTF | TGTGCCAGCAAAATCAGGAGAGCGGAATATGGCTACACCTTC
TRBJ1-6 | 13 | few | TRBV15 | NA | CATSRVSNSPLHF | TGTGCCACCAGTAGGGTTTCTAATTCACCCCTCCACTTT
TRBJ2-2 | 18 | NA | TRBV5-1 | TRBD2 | CASSRTSSGGTRTGELFF | TGCGCCAGCAGCAGGACCTCTAGCGGGGGGACGAGAACCGGGGAGCTGTTTTTT
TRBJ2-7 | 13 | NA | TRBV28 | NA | CASRSGLEYEQYF | TGTGCCAGCAGGAGCGGGTTAGAATACGAGCAGTACTTC
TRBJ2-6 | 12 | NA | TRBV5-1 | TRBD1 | CASSSGQNVLTF | TGCGCCAGCAGCTCGGGACAGAACGTCCTGACTTTC
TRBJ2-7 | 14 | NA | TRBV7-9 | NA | CASSHPRETYEQYF | TGTGCCAGCAGCCATCCTCGGGAGACCTACGAGCAGTACTTC
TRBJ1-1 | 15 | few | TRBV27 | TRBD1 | CASSKLIRGPTEAFF | TGTGCCAGCAGTAAACTGATTAGGGGGCCCACTGAAGCTTTCTTT
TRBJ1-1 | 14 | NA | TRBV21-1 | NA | CASSKPTANTEAFF | TGTGCCAGCAGCAAACCAACGGCGAACACTGAAGCTTTCTTT
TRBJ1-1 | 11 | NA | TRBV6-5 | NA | CASSYGEVAFF | TGTGCCAGCAGTTACGGGGAGGTAGCTTTCTTT
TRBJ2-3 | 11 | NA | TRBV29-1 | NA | CSVIGTDTQYF | TGCAGCGTGATTGGCACAGATACGCAGTATTTT
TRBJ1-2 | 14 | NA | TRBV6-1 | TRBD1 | CASVNPGQTYGYTF | TGTGCCAGCGTCAATCCGGGACAGACCTATGGCTACACCTTC
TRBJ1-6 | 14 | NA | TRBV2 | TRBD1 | CASSPGQRNSPLHF | TGTGCCAGCAGCCCGGGACAGAGGAATTCACCCCTCCACTTT
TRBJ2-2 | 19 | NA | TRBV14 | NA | CASSHREGSLKEATGELFF | TGTGCCAGCAGCCACCGAGAAGGGTCGCTTAAGGAGGCCACCGGGGAGCTGTTTTTT
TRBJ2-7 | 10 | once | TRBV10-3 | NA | CAIGTYEQYF | TGTGCCATCGGCACCTACGAGCAGTACTTC
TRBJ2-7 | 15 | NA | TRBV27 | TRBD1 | CASAYLGQGVGEQYF | TGTGCCAGCGCTTACCTTGGACAGGGGGTAGGCGAGCAGTACTTC
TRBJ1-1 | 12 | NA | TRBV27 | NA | CASSDTGSEAFF | TGTGCCAGCAGCGACACGGGGTCCGAAGCTTTCTTT
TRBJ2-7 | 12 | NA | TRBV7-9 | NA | CASSTESYEQYF | TGTGCCAGCAGTACAGAATCCTACGAGCAGTACTTC
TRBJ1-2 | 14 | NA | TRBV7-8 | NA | CASSSVVGHYGYTF | TGTGCCAGCAGCTCCGTGGTAGGGCACTATGGCTACACCTTC
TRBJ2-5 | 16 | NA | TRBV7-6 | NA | CASSLDGRAGWETQYF | TGTGCCAGCAGCTTAGACGGGCGGGCAGGGTGGGAGACCCAGTACTTC
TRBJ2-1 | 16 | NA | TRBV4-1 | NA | CASSHPQGSLYNEQFF | TGCGCCAGCAGCCACCCCCAGGGAAGCCTTTACAATGAGCAGTTCTTC
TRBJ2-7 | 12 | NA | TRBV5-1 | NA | CASRRGAYEQYF | TGCGCCAGCAGGAGGGGAGCCTACGAGCAGTACTTC
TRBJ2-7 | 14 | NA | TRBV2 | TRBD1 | CASKGGQGEFEQYF | TGTGCCAGCAAGGGTGGACAGGGCGAATTCGAGCAGTACTTC
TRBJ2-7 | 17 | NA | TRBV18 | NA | CASSSLHDRSGSYEQYF | TGTGCCAGCTCATCCCTACATGACAGGTCGGGGTCCTACGAGCAGTACTTC
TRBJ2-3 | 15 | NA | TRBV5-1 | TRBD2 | CASSLEAGGLDTQYF | TGCGCCAGCAGCTTGGAGGCGGGGGGGCTAGATACGCAGTATTTT
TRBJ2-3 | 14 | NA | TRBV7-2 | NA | CASSSFRGTDTQYF | TGTGCCAGCAGCTCCTTTCGGGGAACAGATACGCAGTATTTT
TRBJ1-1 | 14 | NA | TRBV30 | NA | CAWSNRPTGAEAFF | TGTGCCTGGAGTAACCGCCCGACCGGGGCTGAAGCTTTCTTT
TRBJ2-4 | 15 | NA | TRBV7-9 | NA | CASSLYGGAKNIQYF | TGTGCCAGCAGCTTATATGGCGGGGCCAAAAACATTCAGTACTTC
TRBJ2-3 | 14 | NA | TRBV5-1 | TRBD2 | CASSLELAADTQYF | TGCGCCAGCAGCTTGGAACTAGCGGCAGATACGCAGTATTTT
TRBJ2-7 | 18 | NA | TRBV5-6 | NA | CASSFRGASPSSSYEQYF | TGTGCCAGCAGCTTTAGGGGAGCCTCCCCCTCGAGCTCCTACGAGCAGTACTTC